This entry lists 17 T cell receptor beta chains sequenced from one sample in a study of neoadjuvant anti-PD-1 for oral cavity cancer. Assay: immunoSEQ multiplex PCR; the TCRdb copy retains only in-frame clones and omits some. Of about 16,000 clones listed, around two thirds are singletons. The sequencing used PBMCs, collected before nivolumab (anti-PD-1) treatment. These TCRs come from a person aged 35-80 years with oral cavity squamous cell carcinoma.

This sequence joins TRBV19 and TRBJ2-1; D possibly corresponds to TRBD2 (6 bases). Trimming removed 7 bases from V and 10 bases from J, with 20 bases in between. The CDR3 totals 14 residues. The germline CDR1 and CDR2 sequences are LNHDA and SQIVND (reference sequence). The CDR3 loop is CASNPREPQREQFF. CDR3 nucleotides: TGTGCCAGTAATCCACGGGAGCCCCAACGGGAGCAGTTCTTC.

The chain has TRBV6-5 and TRBJ1-2; D is unclear. Trimming stripped 5 bases from V and 8 bases from J, with 15 bases between. This CDR3 comprises 13 residues. The V gene's germline CDR1 is MNHEY and CDR2 SVGAGI. The CDR3 DNA follows: TGTGCCAGCAGTACTCAAGAGGGATACGGCTACACCTTC. This translates into CASSTQEGYGYTF.

This clone was recorded once. V usage is TRBV6-1 and J usage is TRBJ2-7, with 8 nucleotides matching TRBD1. The CDR3 runs to 14 residues. Germline V gene sequence: CDR1 MNHNS, CDR2 SASEGT. The V segment lost 6 bases and the J segment 2 bases; nucleotides outside the gene matches: 6. The chain's CDR3 is CASRIGTGPYEQYF. CDR3 in DNA: TGTGCCAGCAGGATCGGGACAGGTCCCTACGAGCAGTACTTC.

The genes are TRBV29-1 and TRBJ1-1; D may be TRBD1 (5 bases). With 7 bases removed from V and 2 bases from J, the gap between germline ends came to 14 bases. CDR1 is SQVTM, CDR2 ANQGSEA, per germline. The CDR3 covers 13 residues. The CDR3 DNA is TGCAGCGCCGCCGGGACGGTCAACACTGAAGCTTTCTTT. It encodes CSAAGTVNTEAFF.

This clone was counted only a few times. The CDR3 DNA follows: TGTGCCAGCAGATCGACGGGGGTAAACTATGGCTACACCTTC. This gives the protein CASRSTGVNYGYTF. The chain uses TRBV2 and TRBJ1-2; D is perhaps TRBD1 (5 bases). Germline CDR1 SNHLY, CDR2 FYNNEI. Trimming stripped 6 bases from V and 2 bases from J, with 13 bases between. The CDR3 is 14 amino acids. The variable domain in full, completed from reference TRBV2 and TRBJ1-2, reads EPEVTQTPSHQVTQMGQEVILRCVPISNHLYFYWYRQILGQKVEFLVSFYNNEISEKSEIFDDQFSVERPDGSNFTLKIRSTKLEDSAMYFCASRSTGVNYGYTFGSGTRLTVV.

The rearrangement joins TRBV5-1 to TRBJ2-1; 9 bases agree with TRBD1. Trimming at V came to 2 bases and at J to 4 bases, leaving 7 bases not matched to a gene. The length of the CDR3 is 16 residues. Germline V gene sequence: CDR1 SGHRS, CDR2 YFSETQ. The CDR3 DNA sequence: TGCGCCAGCAGCTTACTCTCCGGGACAGGGTACAATGAGCAGTTCTTC. Protein sequence: CASSLLSGTGYNEQFF.

This rearrangement joins TRBV2 to TRBJ1-1, with 8 positions matching TRBD1. The CDR3 runs 15 residues. Losses at the gene ends were 7 bases for V and 1 base for J; bases not matched to a gene: 8. The V gene's germline CDR1 is SNHLY and CDR2 FYNNEI. As DNA, the CDR3 is TGTGCCAGCATCAACCCCGGGACAGGGAACACTGAAGCTTTCTTT. Protein: CASINPGTGNTEAFF. The variable domain in full, completed from reference TRBV2 and TRBJ1-1, reads EPEVTQTPSHQVTQMGQEVILRCVPISNHLYFYWYRQILGQKVEFLVSFYNNEISEKSEIFDDQFSVERPDGSNFTLKIRSTKLEDSAMYFCASINPGTGNTEAFFGQGTRLTVV.

The CDR3 DNA is TGTGCCACCAGCAGAGGAGGAGGGGCCCAGTACTTC. As protein: CATSRGGGAQYF. This chain links TRBV15 with TRBJ2-5; a weak D match, TRBD2 (6 bases). V lost 1 base and J 9 bases, leaving 9 bases between the germline ends. The CDR3 covers 12 residues. Germline V gene lookup returns CDR1 LNHNV and CDR2 YYDKDF (reference sequence).

This clone was seen only a few times. V gene TRBV7-2 combines with J gene TRBJ2-1; 14 positions agree with TRBD2. The CDR3 totals 18 residues. CDR1 and CDR2 from the germline V gene are SGHTA and FQGNSA. Trimming cost V 1 base and J 9 bases; bases outside gene matches: 11. CDR3 nucleotide sequence: TGTGCCAGCAGCTTAGTGCGGGGGGGGACTAGCGGGAGTTCTGAGCAGTTCTTC. As protein: CASSLVRGGTSGSSEQFF. Together with reference TRBV7-2 and TRBJ2-1, the CDR3 gives the full variable domain: GAGVSQSPSNKVTEKGKDVELRCDPISGHTALYWYRQSLGQGLEFLIYFQGNSAPDKSGLPSDRFSAERTGGSVSTLTIQRTQQEDSAVYLCASSLVRGGTSGSSEQFFGPGTRLTVL.

The chain combines TRBV29-1 with TRBJ2-2; 8 bases align to TRBD1. CDR3 length equals 16 residues. Germline trimming cut 4 bases from V and 0 bases from J; bases unmatched to any gene: 7. The germline CDR1 and CDR2 sequences are SQVTM and ANQGSEA. The CDR3 DNA reads TGCAGCGTTGGGGGGTGGGACAGGTCGAACACCGGGGAGCTGTTTTTT. This sequence encodes CSVGGWDRSNTGELFF.

V is TRBV19 and J is TRBJ1-4; D is undetermined. The V end lost 2 bases, the J end lost 6 bases, and 7 bases lay between the germline ends. The CDR3 loop spans 13 amino acids. CDR1 LNHDA and CDR2 SQIVND come from the germline V gene (reference sequence). As DNA, the CDR3 is TGTGCCAGTAGTATACGAATGGATGAAAAACTGTTTTTT. Residues: CASSIRMDEKLFF.

This clone has a handful of counts. The chain combines TRBV7-3 with TRBJ2-1; TRBD2 matches 11 bases. Germline lookup yields CDR1 SGHTA and CDR2 FQGTGA. Unmatched junction bases numbered 4, after V lost 4 bases and J lost 5 bases. The CDR3 covers 15 residues. The DNA of the CDR3 is TGTGCCAGCAGCTGGGGACTAGCGGACAACAATGAGCAGTTCTTC. This sequence encodes CASSWGLADNNEQFF.

The gene calls are TRBV5-1 and TRBJ2-2; tentatively, D is TRBD1 (8 bases). Trimming stripped 4 bases from V and 7 bases from J, with 14 bases between. Germline V gives CDR1 SGHRS, CDR2 YFSETQ. CDR3 length equals 14 residues. The CDR3 nucleotides are TGCGCCAGCAGCCCGGACAGGGAGGGCGGGGAGCTGTTTTTT. Protein product: CASSPDREGGELFF.

This chain links TRBV5-1 with TRBJ1-1; possibly TRBD1 for D (6 bases). CDR1 and CDR2 (germline): SGHRS, YFSETQ. This CDR3 has 14 residues. The germline V and J ends were trimmed by 0 bases and 5 bases, with 11 bases remaining between them. CDR3 amino acids: CASSLARGGTEAFF. In DNA, the CDR3 is TGCGCCAGCAGCTTGGCCAGGGGAGGAACTGAAGCTTTCTTT.

This clone appeared a single time. The chain is built from TRBV30 and TRBJ2-1; no definite D call. The CDR3 runs to 12 residues. Germline CDR1 reads GTSNPN; CDR2 reads SVGIG (reference sequence). V lost 0 bases and J lost 13, with 13 bases in between. The CDR3 DNA reads as TGTGCCTGGAGTGTGGCCTATCCCCCCCAGTTCTTC. It codes for CAWSVAYPPQFF.

The chain joins TRBV10-3 to TRBJ2-3; 7 nucleotides line up with TRBD2. In germline, CDR1 is ENHRY, CDR2 SYGVKD. This CDR3 is built from 15 residues. Germline trimming cut 6 bases from V and 3 bases from J; bases unmatched to any gene: 9. The chain's CDR3 is CAISLGGRETDTQYF. CDR3 in DNA: TGTGCCATCAGCCTTGGGGGGAGGGAAACAGATACGCAGTATTTT.

This rearrangement joins TRBV30 to TRBJ2-3; 7 nucleotides align to TRBD2. The V gene's germline CDR1 is GTSNPN and CDR2 SVGIG (reference sequence). This CDR3 contains 16 residues. The V segment lost 5 bases and the J segment 2 bases; nucleotides outside the gene matches: 13. The DNA of the CDR3 is TGTGCCTGGGTTCGGTTTTTGACTAGCTCCACAGATACGCAGTATTTT. Residues: CAWVRFLTSSTDTQYF.